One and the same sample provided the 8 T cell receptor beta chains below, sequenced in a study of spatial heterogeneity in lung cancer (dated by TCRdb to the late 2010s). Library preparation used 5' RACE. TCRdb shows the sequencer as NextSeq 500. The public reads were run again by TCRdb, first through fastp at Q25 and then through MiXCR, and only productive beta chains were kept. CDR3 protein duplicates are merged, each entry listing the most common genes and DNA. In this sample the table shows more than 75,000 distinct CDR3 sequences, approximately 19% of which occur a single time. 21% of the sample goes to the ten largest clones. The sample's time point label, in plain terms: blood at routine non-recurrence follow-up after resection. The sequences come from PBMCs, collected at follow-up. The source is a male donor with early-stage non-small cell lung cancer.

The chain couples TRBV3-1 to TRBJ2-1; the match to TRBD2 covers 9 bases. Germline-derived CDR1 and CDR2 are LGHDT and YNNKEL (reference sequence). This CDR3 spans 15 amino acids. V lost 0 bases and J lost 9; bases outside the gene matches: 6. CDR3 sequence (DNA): TGTGCCAGCAGCCAAGAGAGCGGGAGGAAGGGTGAGCAGTTCTTC. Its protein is CASSQESGRKGEQFF.

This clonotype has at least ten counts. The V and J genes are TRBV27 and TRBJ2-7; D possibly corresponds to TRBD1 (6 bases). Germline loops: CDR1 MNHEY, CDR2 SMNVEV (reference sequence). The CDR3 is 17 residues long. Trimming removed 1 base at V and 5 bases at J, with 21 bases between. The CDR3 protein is CASSLLAWTATGHEQYF. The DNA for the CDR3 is TGTGCCAGCAGTTTATTAGCGTGGACCGCGACAGGCCACGAGCAGTACTTC.

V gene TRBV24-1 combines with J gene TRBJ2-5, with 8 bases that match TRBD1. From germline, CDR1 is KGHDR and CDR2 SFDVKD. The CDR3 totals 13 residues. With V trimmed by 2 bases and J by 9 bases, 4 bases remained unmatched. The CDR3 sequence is CATSDSGGRAQYF. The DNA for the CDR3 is TGTGCCACCAGTGATTCAGGGGGCAGGGCCCAGTACTTC.

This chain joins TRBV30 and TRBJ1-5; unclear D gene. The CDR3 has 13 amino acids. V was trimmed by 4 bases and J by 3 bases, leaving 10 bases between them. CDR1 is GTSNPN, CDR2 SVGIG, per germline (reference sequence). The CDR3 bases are TGTGCCTGGAATAAAGTTGTCAATCAGCCCCAGCATTTT. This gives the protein CAWNKVVNQPQHF. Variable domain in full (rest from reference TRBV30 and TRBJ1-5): SQTIHQWPATLVQPVGSPLSLECTVEGTSNPNLYWYRQAAGRGLQLLFYSVGIGQISSEVPQNLSASRPQDRQFILSSKKLLLSDSGFYLCAWNKVVNQPQHFGDGTRLSIL.

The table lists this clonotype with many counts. The DNA of the CDR3 is TGTGCCAGCAGCGTAGGCTCGGCTAGCGGGAGCGCCGGGGAGCTGTTTTTT. It codes for CASSVGSASGSAGELFF. The chain recombines TRBV9 with TRBJ2-2, with TRBD2 identical over 10 bases. Germline CDR1 SGDLS, CDR2 YYNGEE. The CDR3 length is 17 residues. V shed 0 bases, J shed 6 bases, and the junction held 8 bases outside the gene matches.

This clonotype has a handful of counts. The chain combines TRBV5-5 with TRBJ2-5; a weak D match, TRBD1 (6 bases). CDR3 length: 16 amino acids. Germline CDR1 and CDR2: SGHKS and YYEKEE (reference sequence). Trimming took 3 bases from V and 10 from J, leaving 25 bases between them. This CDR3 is CASSSNRDTTLGDQYF. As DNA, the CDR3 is TGTGCCAGCAGCTCAAACCGGGACACCACCCTGGGCGACCAGTACTTC. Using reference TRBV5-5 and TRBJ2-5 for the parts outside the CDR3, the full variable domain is DAGVTQSPTHLIKTRGQQVTLRCSPISGHKSVSWYQQVLGQGPQFIFQYYEKEERGRGNFPDRFSARQFPNYSSELNVNALLLGDSALYLCASSSNRDTTLGDQYFGPGTRLLVL.

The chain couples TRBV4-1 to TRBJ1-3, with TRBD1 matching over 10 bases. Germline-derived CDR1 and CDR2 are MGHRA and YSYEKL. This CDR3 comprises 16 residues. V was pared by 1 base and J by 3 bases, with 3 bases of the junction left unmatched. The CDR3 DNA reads TGCGCCAGCAGCCAAGGGACAGGGGGAATTGGAAACACCATATATTTT. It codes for CASSQGTGGIGNTIYF.

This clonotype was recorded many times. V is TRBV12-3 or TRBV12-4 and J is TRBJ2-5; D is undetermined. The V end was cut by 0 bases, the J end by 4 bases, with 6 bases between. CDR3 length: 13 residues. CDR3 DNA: TGTGCCAGCAGTTTAGCTTTTGGAGAGACCCAGTACTTC. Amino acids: CASSLAFGETQYF.